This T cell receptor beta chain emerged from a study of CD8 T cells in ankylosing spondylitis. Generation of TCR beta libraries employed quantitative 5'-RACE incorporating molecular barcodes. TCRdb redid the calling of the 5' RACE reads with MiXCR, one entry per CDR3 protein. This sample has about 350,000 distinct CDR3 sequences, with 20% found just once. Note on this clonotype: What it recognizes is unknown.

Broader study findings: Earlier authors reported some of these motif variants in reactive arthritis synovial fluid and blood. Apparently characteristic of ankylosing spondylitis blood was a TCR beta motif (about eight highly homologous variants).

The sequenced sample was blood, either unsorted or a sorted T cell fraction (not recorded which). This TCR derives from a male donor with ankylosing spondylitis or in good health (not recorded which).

In DNA form, the CDR3 reads TGTGCCAGCAGTTTCTTCGGACTAGCCCCTAATGAGCAGTTCTTC. Residues: CASSFFGLAPNEQFF. V is TRBV28 and J is TRBJ2-1; 8 bases align to TRBD2. V gave up 3 bases and J gave up 7 bases; unmatched junction bases: 8. This CDR3 spans 15 amino acids. From germline, CDR1 is MDHEN and CDR2 SYDVKM.